Listed below are T cell receptor beta chains from one sample, sequenced in a study of PD-L1 blockade in urothelial cancer. Profiling relied on immunoSEQ multiplex PCR, and the TCRdb table lists in-frame clones only, not all of them. The repertoire consists of tens of thousands of clones, with roughly 89% occurring once and the leading ten covering 2% to 2.5%. The sequencing here drew on PBMCs, taken around atezolizumab (anti-PD-L1) treatment. The receptor set was obtained from a man aged 60-69 years with urothelial cancer. The CDR3 runs from the conserved cysteine through the conserved F or W. D genes are given only for firm matches. Rows give clone size only sometimes, using once, few, many, or a class for an expanded clone.

d_call: .
clone_size: .
j_call: TRBJ2-7
v_call: TRBV28
cdr3_aa: CASGTGAYEQYF
cdr3_nt: TGTGCCAGTGGGACGGGGGCCTACGAGCAGTACTTC

d_call: .
clone_size: .
j_call: TRBJ1-5
v_call: TRBV19
cdr3_aa: CASSQGLNSNQPQHF
cdr3_nt: TGTGCCAGTAGCCAGGGATTAAATAGCAATCAGCCCCAGCATTTT

d_call: .
clone_size: once
j_call: TRBJ2-1
v_call: TRBV18
cdr3_aa: CASSPYGTTTGNNEQFF
cdr3_nt: TGTGCCAGCTCACCCTACGGGACAACTACAGGGAACAATGAGCAGTTCTTC

d_call: TRBD1
clone_size: few
j_call: TRBJ1-5
v_call: TRBV29-1
cdr3_aa: CSVRGQGLHQPQHF
cdr3_nt: TGCAGCGTGAGGGGACAGGGGTTACATCAGCCCCAGCATTTT

d_call: TRBD1
clone_size: .
j_call: TRBJ2-5
v_call: TRBV19
cdr3_aa: CASSKQGASTQYF
cdr3_nt: TGTGCCAGTAGTAAACAGGGGGCGTCGACGCAGTACTTC

d_call: .
clone_size: .
j_call: TRBJ1-2
v_call: TRBV10-3
cdr3_aa: CAISGILQAYTF
cdr3_nt: TGTGCCATCAGTGGAATATTACAGGCCTACACCTTC

d_call: TRBD2
clone_size: .
j_call: TRBJ2-5
v_call: TRBV5-5
cdr3_aa: CASSWGLAGGGETQYF
cdr3_nt: TGTGCCAGCAGCTGGGGACTAGCGGGAGGGGGGGAGACCCAGTACTTC

d_call: TRBD1
clone_size: .
j_call: TRBJ2-2
v_call: TRBV6-5
cdr3_aa: CASRTGENTGELFF
cdr3_nt: TGTGCCAGCAGAACAGGGGAGAACACCGGGGAGCTGTTTTTT

d_call: TRBD1
clone_size: .
j_call: TRBJ2-7
v_call: TRBV29-1
cdr3_aa: CSVEQGASEYF
cdr3_nt: TGCAGCGTTGAGCAGGGGGCCTCGGAGTACTTC

d_call: .
clone_size: .
j_call: TRBJ2-1
v_call: TRBV19
cdr3_aa: CASSIGQGGDNEQFF
cdr3_nt: TGTGCCAGTAGTATCGGCCAGGGGGGTGACAATGAGCAGTTCTTC

d_call: .
clone_size: .
j_call: TRBJ2-1
v_call: TRBV4-3
cdr3_aa: CASSQVAARGPNEQFF
cdr3_nt: TGCGCCAGCAGCCAAGTAGCGGCCCGAGGGCCCAATGAGCAGTTCTTC

d_call: TRBD1
clone_size: few
j_call: TRBJ1-1
v_call: TRBV30
cdr3_aa: CAWRDRGQGEAFF
cdr3_nt: TGTGCCTGGAGGGACAGGGGGCAGGGTGAAGCTTTCTTT

d_call: .
clone_size: .
j_call: TRBJ2-5
v_call: TRBV21-1
cdr3_aa: CASSHPSDREWQETQYF
cdr3_nt: TGTGCCAGCAGCCATCCCTCGGACAGGGAATGGCAAGAGACCCAGTACTTC

d_call: .
clone_size: .
j_call: TRBJ1-3
v_call: TRBV28
cdr3_aa: CASTSSGAGVGNTIYF
cdr3_nt: TGTGCCAGCACCTCTTCAGGGGCAGGGGTAGGAAACACCATATATTTT

d_call: .
clone_size: .
j_call: TRBJ1-4
v_call: TRBV11-2
cdr3_aa: CASSASGGAREKLFF
cdr3_nt: TGTGCCAGCAGCGCTTCGGGAGGGGCGAGGGAAAAACTGTTTTTT